One and the same sample provided the 14 T cell receptor beta chains below, sequenced in a study of blood T cell repertoires in COVID-19. The protocol was immunoSEQ multiplex PCR, while the TCRdb copy is restricted to in-frame clones and leaves out a portion. The profile shows approximately 500,000 clones, roughly 90% of them singletons. Sequenced material: PBMCs or T cells enriched from blood (not recorded which). All receptors come from a woman aged 40 to 49 who had recovered from COVID-19.

This clone was counted a single time. The chain links TRBV5-1 to TRBJ2-1; perhaps TRBD2 as D (6 bases). This CDR3 has 15 residues. CDR1 is SGHRS and CDR2 is YFSETQ in the germline V gene. The V gene lost 0 bases and the J gene lost 6 bases, with 13 bases spanning the gap. In nucleotides, the CDR3 is TGCGCCAGCAGCTTGGGTGCGCGGGGCTTCAATGAGCAGTTCTTC. Residues: CASSLGARGFNEQFF.

CDR3 nucleotide sequence: TGTGCCTGGAGTTCCAAACTAGCGGTGGGACCCTACAATGAGCAGTTCTTC. Encoded protein: CAWSSKLAVGPYNEQFF. The chain recombines TRBV30 with TRBJ2-1, with 8 bases that match TRBD2. Germline values: CDR1 GTSNPN, CDR2 SVGIG (reference sequence). CDR3 length: 17 residues. V lost 2 bases and J lost 2; bases outside the gene matches: 11. Filled out from reference TRBV30 and TRBJ2-1, the complete variable domain reads SQTIHQWPATLVQPVGSPLSLECTVEGTSNPNLYWYRQAAGRGLQLLFYSVGIGQISSEVPQNLSASRPQDRQFILSSKKLLLSDSGFYLCAWSSKLAVGPYNEQFFGPGTRLTVL.

The chain combines TRBV4-3 with TRBJ2-7; 8 bases agree with TRBD2. The CDR3 is 17 residues long. J was trimmed by 0 bases and V by 0 bases; bases with no gene match: 7. Germline V gene lookup returns CDR1 LGHNA and CDR2 YSLEER. The CDR3 sequence is CASSQDSTGGSSYEQYF. For the CDR3, the DNA is TGCGCCAGCAGCCAAGATTCAACGGGAGGGAGCTCCTACGAGCAGTACTTC.

The J gene is TRBJ1-1, the V gene TRBV10-2, with 8 positions matching TRBD1. Germline loops: CDR1 WSHSY, CDR2 SAAADI. CDR3 size: 15 residues. Unmatched junction bases numbered 9, after V lost 4 bases and J lost 5 bases. In DNA form, the CDR3 reads TGCGCCAGCAGTGGACCAGGGGGCGGGTGGACTGAAGCTTTCTTT. The encoded protein is CASSGPGGGWTEAFF.

The V call is TRBV6-5, the J call TRBJ1-4, with 10 bases fitting TRBD1. CDR1 and CDR2 from the germline V gene are MNHEY and SVGAGI. This CDR3 is built from 15 residues. With V trimmed by 6 bases and J by 5 bases, 6 bases remained unmatched. The CDR3: CASRYPGQGNEKLFF. As DNA, the CDR3 is TGTGCCAGCAGATACCCGGGACAGGGGAATGAAAAACTGTTTTTT.

V usage is TRBV21-1 and J usage is TRBJ1-2; TRBD1 is the table's D call and was not checked against the DNA. TRBV21-1 is a known pseudogene. The CDR3 spans 18 residues. CDR3 amino acids: CASNQGMPPSDRRYGYTF. CDR3 DNA sequence: TGTGCCAGCAACCAGGGGATGCCCCCCTCGGACAGGCGGTATGGCTACACCTTC.

The V and J genes are TRBV6-1 and TRBJ1-1, with TRBD1 as a possible D gene (6 bases). Looked up from germline, CDR1 is MNHNS and CDR2 is SASEGT. Trimming cost V 3 bases and J 4 bases, with 18 bases left between them. The CDR3 has 16 residues. The CDR3 here is CASSDYGTYSGTEAFF. CDR3 coding DNA: TGTGCCAGCAGTGATTACGGGACATACTCGGGCACTGAAGCTTTCTTT.

This clone showed up just once. The chain is built from TRBV10-3 and TRBJ2-1; the match to TRBD2 covers 9 bases. The CDR3 is 18 amino acids. The V and J ends lost 3 bases and 2 bases, in that order; junction bases with no gene match: 11. CDR1 and CDR2 from the germline V gene are ENHRY and SYGVKD. CDR3 in amino acids: CAISDPTRREGPYNEQFF. The CDR3 coding sequence is TGTGCCATCAGTGACCCTACCCGGCGGGAGGGCCCCTACAATGAGCAGTTCTTC.

Only a few counts were recorded for this clone. This rearrangement joins TRBV7-2 to TRBJ1-3, with unresolved D. Germline V CDR1 and CDR2: SGHTA, FQGNSA. This CDR3 comprises 16 residues. The germline V and J ends were trimmed by 4 bases and 0 bases, with 13 bases remaining between them. In DNA form, the CDR3 reads TGTGCCAGCAGCTATTTAAATCTATTCTCTGGAAACACCATATATTTT. Its protein product is CASSYLNLFSGNTIYF.

The CDR3 loop reads CASSPTGAEKLFF. The CDR3 nucleotides read TGTGCCAGCTCACCTACGGGAGCTGAAAAACTGTTTTTT. The chain has TRBV18 and TRBJ1-4; D is unresolved. Between the trimmed V and J ends, which lost 3 bases and 7 bases, there was a span of 9 bases. This CDR3 spans 13 amino acids. The V gene's germline CDR1 is KGHSH and CDR2 LQKENI. The whole variable domain, remainder taken from reference TRBV18 and TRBJ1-4, is NAGVMQNPRHLVRRRGQEARLRCSPMKGHSHVYWYRQLPEEGLKFMVYLQKENIIDESGMPKERFSAEFPKEGPSILRIQQVVRGDSAAYFCASSPTGAEKLFFGSGTQLSVL.

The genes are TRBV2 and TRBJ2-7, with unresolved D. CDR1 SNHLY and CDR2 FYNNEI come from the germline V gene. The V end lost 4 bases, the J end lost 1 base, and 8 bases lay between the germline ends. The CDR3 covers 13 residues. The CDR3 DNA reads as TGTGCCAGCAGTGTTCTTTCTTCCTACGAGCAGTACTTC. Translated: CASSVLSSYEQYF.

This sequence joins TRBV2 and TRBJ2-7, with 14 bases that match TRBD2. Trimming took 6 bases from V and 4 from J; bases not matched to a gene: 20. Per germline, CDR1 SNHLY and CDR2 FYNNEI. The CDR3 runs to 20 residues. CDR3 DNA: TGTGCCAGCAGCGCGCTCTTGACACGGACTAGCGGGAGGATTAGTTACGAGCAGTACTTC. It encodes CASSALLTRTSGRISYEQYF.

About this clone: One end of the junction fails to match germline, which may point to a read error. The rearrangement joins TRBV6-6 to TRBJ1-6; 12 bases map to TRBD1. The CDR3 spans 21 residues. Germline V gene lookup returns CDR1 MNHNY and CDR2 SVGAGI (reference sequence). CDR3: CASSLRPPGQGAVSNNSPLHF. DNA of the CDR3: TGTGCCAGCAGTCTACGCCCTCCGGGACAGGGGGCCGTCTCCAATAATTCACCCCTCCACTTT.

The V call is TRBV27, the J call TRBJ1-2; no firm D call. The germline V gene has CDR1 MNHEY and CDR2 SMNVEV (reference sequence). CDR3 length equals 17 residues. Trimming shortened V by 4 bases and J by 4 bases, and 22 bases separated the two germline ends. CDR3 sequence: CASSSTQLEGPRYGYTF. CDR3 sequence (DNA): TGTGCCAGCAGTTCCACCCAGCTAGAGGGCCCGCGCTATGGCTACACCTTC.